What follows are 20 T cell receptor beta chains derived from one specimen sequenced in a study of glioma-infiltrating T cells. TCR alpha and beta CDR3 regions were amplified from RNA using iRepertoire nested multiplex PCR. From the multiplex PCR reads, TCRdb called clonotypes with MiXCR, one entry per CDR3 protein. The data show over 100,000 distinct CDR3 sequences, with under 30% seen just once and about 30% held by the top ten. The material sequenced was glioma tissue, nonneoplastic brain tissue, or PBMCs (not recorded which). These receptors all stem from a human donor with low-grade glioma or glioblastoma, undergoing nonglioma brain surgery, or in good health (not recorded which).

This clonotype has ten or more counts. The chain uses TRBV7-3 and TRBJ2-5, with D tentatively TRBD1 or TRBD2 (5 bases each). The V gene lost 3 bases and the J gene lost 5 bases, with 13 bases spanning the gap. The germline V gene has CDR1 SGHTA and CDR2 FQGTGA. This CDR3 comprises 14 residues. The CDR3 here is CASSLKGTEETQYF. Written as DNA, the CDR3 is TGTGCCAGCAGCTTGAAGGGGACCGAGGAGACCCAGTACTTC. Full variable domain (outside the CDR3, taken from reference TRBV7-3 and TRBJ2-5): GAGVSQTPSNKVTEKGKYVELRCDPISGHTALYWYRQSLGQGPEFLIYFQGTGAADDSGLPNDRFFAVRPEGSVSTLKIQRTERGDSAVYLCASSLKGTEETQYFGPGTRLLVL.

In this sample, this clonotype turned up many times. V is TRBV6-1 and J is TRBJ1-2; the match to TRBD1 covers 9 bases. Unmatched junction bases numbered 7, after V lost 5 bases and J lost 3 bases. This CDR3 is 15 amino acids long. Germline CDR1 is MNHNS and CDR2 is SASEGT. Here the CDR3 reads CASSSGQGGYYGYTF. The CDR3 DNA reads as TGTGCCAGCAGTTCGGGACAGGGAGGGTACTATGGCTACACCTTC.

The chain recombines TRBV14 with TRBJ2-7; 14 nucleotides match TRBD2. This CDR3 comprises 16 residues. Germline CDR1 and CDR2: SGHDN and FVKESK. With 4 bases clipped from V and 5 bases from J, the junction kept 7 bases outside the gene matches. The CDR3, as DNA: TGTGCCAGCAGCCTAGGACTAGCGGGAGGTGGTAACGAGCAGTACTTC. Residues: CASSLGLAGGGNEQYF.

This sequence joins TRBV7-2 and TRBJ2-7; 13 bases map to TRBD2. The V gene's germline CDR1 is SGHTA and CDR2 FQGNSA. The CDR3 is 16 residues long. J gave up 2 bases and V 3 bases, and 4 bases lay outside the gene matches. The CDR3 sequence: CASSLRLAGGAYEQYF. The CDR3, as DNA: TGTGCCAGCAGCTTGCGACTAGCGGGAGGCGCCTACGAGCAGTACTTC.

The chain combines TRBV6-4 with TRBJ2-7; D is uncertain. Germline loops: CDR1 MRHNA, CDR2 SNTAGT. V lost 3 bases to trimming and J lost 11 bases, with 17 bases between them. The CDR3 covers 13 residues. CDR3 DNA: TGTGCCAGCAGTGATGAGGCAGAAAGCAAGAAGTACTTC. Its translation is CASSDEAESKKYF.

This clonotype was observed at least ten times. V gene TRBV7-2 combines with J gene TRBJ2-1, with TRBD1 identical over 7 bases. The CDR3 is 13 residues long. Losses at the gene ends were 7 bases for V and 6 bases for J; bases not matched to a gene: 6. Germline V lookup: CDR1 SGHTA, CDR2 FQGNSA. For the CDR3, the DNA is TGTGCCAGCAACCCTTCAGGGGGCAATGAGCAGTTCTTC. This translates into CASNPSGGNEQFF.

This clonotype was picked up many times. The gene calls are TRBV18 and TRBJ2-5; D not certain. With 2 bases removed from V and 4 bases from J, the gap between germline ends came to 5 bases. This CDR3 region has 12 residues. Germline assignment: CDR1 KGHSH and CDR2 LQKENI. Written as DNA, the CDR3 is TGTGCCAGCTCACCAGAAGGAGAGACCCAGTACTTC. The encoded protein is CASSPEGETQYF.

About this clonotype: The junction differs from germline at one of its ends, possibly a read error. V and J are TRBV20-1 and TRBJ2-7; perhaps TRBD1 as D (7 bases). The CDR3 runs 14 residues. CDR1 and CDR2 (germline): DFQATT, SNEGSKA (reference sequence). The CDR3 protein is CSADRGDSYCEHYF. DNA for the CDR3: TGCAGTGCTGACCGCGGGGACAGTTACTGCGAGCATTACTTC.

With regard to this clonotype: A read error may account for a junction end that differs from germline. The chain recombines TRBV28 with TRBJ2-7; no firm D call. The CDR3 loop spans 16 amino acids. From germline, CDR1 is MDHEN and CDR2 SYDVKM. The CDR3 bases are TGCGCCAGCAGTCACCCCCGCGGTCACCTCTCCTACGAGCAGTACTTC. Translation: CASSHPRGHLSYEQYF.

Points on this clonotype: This clone may be a read error of a much larger clone one base away. This sequence joins TRBV5-1 and TRBJ1-5; no reliable D call. This CDR3 comprises 14 residues. V lost 2 bases and J 4 bases, leaving 10 bases between the germline ends. Germline CDR1 SGHRS, CDR2 YFSETQ. As DNA, the CDR3 is TGCGCCAGCAGCTTTGATTCAGGTAATCAGCCCCAGCATTTT. The encoded protein is CASSFDSGNQPQHF.

This clonotype was picked up many times. The chain recombines TRBV10-2 with TRBJ2-1; the match to TRBD2 covers 11 bases. Germline V gene lookup returns CDR1 WSHSY and CDR2 SAAADI. Unmatched junction bases numbered 10, after V lost 5 bases and J lost 10 bases. CDR3 size: 15 residues. As DNA, the CDR3 is TGCGCCAGCAGTCCCGGGACTAGCGGCTCAAGAGAGCAGTTCTTC. Its translation is CASSPGTSGSREQFF.

On this clonotype itself: A read error may explain this, as a much larger clone is one base away. V is TRBV29-1 and J is TRBJ2-1; TRBD2 aligns across 8 bases. Looked up from germline, CDR1 is SQVTM and CDR2 is ANQGSEA. The CDR3 has 15 amino acids. CDR3 in amino acids: CSFEMAGGGYNEQFF. CDR3 DNA sequence: TGCAGCTTTGAAATGGCGGGAGGAGGTTACAATGAGCAGTTCTTC.

This clonotype was recorded many times. V is TRBV2 and J is TRBJ2-7; TRBD1 matches 7 bases. Germline V gene sequence: CDR1 SNHLY, CDR2 FYNNEI. J lost 9 bases, V lost 4 bases, and 6 bases had no gene match. CDR3 length: 12 residues. The CDR3 spells CASSGGGDRQYF. In DNA, the CDR3 is TGTGCCAGCAGTGGAGGGGGCGACCGGCAGTACTTC.

In its sample, this clonotype was seen many times. The V gene is TRBV7-9, the J gene TRBJ2-7; TRBD2 aligns across 7 bases. V was clipped by 3 bases and J by 6 bases; unmatched bases: 5. This CDR3 has 13 residues. Germline V gives CDR1 SEHNR, CDR2 FQNEAQ (reference sequence). The CDR3 DNA reads as TGTGCCAGCAGCTTGAGCGGGATGGGCGAGCAGTACTTC. Its translation is CASSLSGMGEQYF.

This clonotype was found many times. The chain employs TRBV7-2 and TRBJ2-1; 11 positions agree with TRBD2. Unmatched junction bases numbered 9, after V lost 5 bases and J lost 6 bases. Germline CDR1 SGHTA, CDR2 FQGNSA. The CDR3 has 16 residues. CDR3 bases: TGTGCCAGCAGCCCGACCGGGACTAGCGGCATCAATGAGCAGTTCTTC. It is translated as CASSPTGTSGINEQFF.

Concerning this clonotype itself: A read error may be the cause here, since a much bigger clone is one base away. This chain connects TRBV3-1 to TRBJ1-1; weak D call: TRBD1 (6 bases). The CDR3 has 14 amino acids. Germline CDR1 is LGHDT and CDR2 is YNNKEL (reference sequence). V was shortened by 5 bases and J by 0 bases, with 10 bases between the two germline ends. The CDR3 spells CASSARGLNTEAFF. Written as DNA, the CDR3 is TGTGCCAGCAGCGCCAGGGGCCTGAACACTGAAGCTTTCTTT.

There are many counts of this clonotype. This chain joins TRBV7-2 and TRBJ1-2; D gene ambiguous. V was cut by 1 base and J by 7 bases, with 16 bases left in between. Germline loops: CDR1 SGHTA, CDR2 FQGNSA. There are 15 residues in the CDR3. For the CDR3, the DNA is TGTGCCAGCAGCTTAGTTCTCTCTGGGCCCAGTGGCTACACCTTC. Its protein is CASSLVLSGPSGYTF.

This clonotype was counted many times. The genes are TRBV29-1 and TRBJ2-7; a possible D gene is TRBD2 (6 bases). Germline V CDR1 and CDR2: SQVTM, ANQGSEA. With 6 bases removed from V and 3 bases from J, the gap between germline ends came to 15 bases. The length of the CDR3 is 13 residues. DNA for the CDR3: TGCAGCGTCCGAGCAATGGGAGGCTACGAGCAGTACTTC. Its translation is CSVRAMGGYEQYF.

The gene calls are TRBV18 and TRBJ2-1; 11 bases fit TRBD2. V dropped 0 bases and J dropped 5; count of bases not matched to a gene: 0. This CDR3 contains 15 residues. Germline CDR1 is KGHSH and CDR2 is LQKENI. CDR3 DNA sequence: TGTGCCAGCTCACCACCGGGACTAGCGGACAATGAGCAGTTCTTC. This encodes CASSPPGLADNEQFF.

This clonotype was observed at least ten times. The chain has TRBV7-2 and TRBJ2-3; TRBD2 aligns across 8 bases. V shed 3 bases, J shed 5 bases, and the junction held 7 bases outside the gene matches. The CDR3 loop spans 15 amino acids. Germline-derived CDR1 and CDR2 are SGHTA and FQGNSA. CDR3 region: CASSFYGGAGDTQYF. DNA for the CDR3: TGTGCCAGCAGCTTCTACGGGGGGGCAGGAGATACGCAGTATTTT.